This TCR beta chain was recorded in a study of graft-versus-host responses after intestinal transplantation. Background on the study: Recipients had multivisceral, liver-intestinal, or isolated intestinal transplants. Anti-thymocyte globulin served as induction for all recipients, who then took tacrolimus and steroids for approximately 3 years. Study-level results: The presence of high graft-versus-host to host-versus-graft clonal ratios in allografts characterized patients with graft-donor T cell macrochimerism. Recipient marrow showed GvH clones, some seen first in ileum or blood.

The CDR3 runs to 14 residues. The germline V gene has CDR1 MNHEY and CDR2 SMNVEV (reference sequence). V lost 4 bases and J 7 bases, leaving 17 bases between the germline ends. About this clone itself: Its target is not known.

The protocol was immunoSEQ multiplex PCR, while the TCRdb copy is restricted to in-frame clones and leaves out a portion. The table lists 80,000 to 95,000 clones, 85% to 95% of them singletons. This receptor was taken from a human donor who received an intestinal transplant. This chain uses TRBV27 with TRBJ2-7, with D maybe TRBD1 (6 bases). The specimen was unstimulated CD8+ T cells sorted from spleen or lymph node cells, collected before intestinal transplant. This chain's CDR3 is CASSSGQNLQEQYF. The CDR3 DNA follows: TGTGCCAGCAGTTCAGGACAGAACCTGCAGGAGCAGTACTTC.